A single T cell receptor beta chain is shown here with its context. The antigen this receptor binds is unknown. No base qualities exist here, and no much larger clone lies one base off it. This entry comes from a study of T cell changes during pregnancy in multiple sclerosis (dated by TCRdb to between 2018 and 2020). At the level of the whole study: Changes in the T cell repertoire over the course of pregnancy were examined in this study in women with multiple sclerosis.

Taken from the germline V gene, the CDR1 and CDR2 loops are SGHRS and YFSETQ. The trim is 0 bases for V and 2 bases for J, with a gap of 8 bases between the germline ends. From the cysteine through the phenylalanine, the CDR3 covers 14 amino acids. Only the CDR3 region is kept as DNA, spanning 42 bases read in frame from base 1. Preparation of the library involved the immunoSEQ multiplex PCR assay. TCRdb's version of the immuneACCESS table is confined to in-frame rearrangements and falls short of the full clone set. An unresolved V gene accounts for under half of the shortfall where checked; the remainder is of unknown origin. Present in this sample are 100,000 or so clones, roughly nine tenths of which were seen just once. About 1.3% of the sample is in the top ten clones.

The chain is made from TRBV5-1 and TRBJ2-5; possibly the D gene is TRBD2, per 6 matching bases. This receptor was obtained from a female donor with multiple sclerosis, enrolled in a pregnancy study. Sequencing was performed on peripheral blood, taken in the second trimester of pregnancy. The CDR3 reads as follows: CASSLGDWQETQYF. The DNA sequence is given as TGCGCCAGCAGCTTGGGGGACTGGCAAGAGACCCAGTACTTC.